This section outlines one T cell receptor (beta chain) sequence together with its context. From germline, CDR1 is LNHDA and CDR2 SQIVND (reference sequence). This CDR3 contains 16 residues. V shed 3 bases and J shed 0 bases, with 13 bases lying between them. The sample originates from a study of blood T cell repertoires in COVID-19. About the research overall: Researchers got acute and convalescent COVID-19 samples from the United States, Italy and Spain. PBMCs, B-cell-depleted T cells, or T cells were the source of the cDNA or gDNA that made up the material.

As processed by the authors: Amplification with reference gene primers provided the estimates of nucleated cell counts. The table came from immunoSEQ multiplex PCR; TCRdb's copy has only in-frame clones and leaves some out. That table furnishes V, J and clone size, whereas the DNA furnished D and trimming. The repertoire holds about 150,000 clones, with about 85% as singletons. Seattle patients were enrolled during active infection and followed longitudinally. The origin of this receptor is a woman between 70 and 85 years old with COVID-19, enrolled during active disease. Sequenced material: peripheral blood. This chain links TRBV19 with TRBJ2-3; D is possibly TRBD2 (6 bases). CDR3 sequence reads: CASSMTGVVSTDTQYF. CDR3 DNA sequence: TGTGCCAGTAGTATGACGGGAGTCGTAAGCACAGATACGCAGTATTTT.